The rows below give T cell receptor beta chains drawn from one sample of a study of T cell responses to AZD1222 COVID-19 vaccine. Using immunoSEQ multiplex PCR, the repertoire was profiled, and TCRdb retains in-frame clones only, with some absent. The table records about 150,000 clones, around 90% of them present only once. The specimen was peripheral blood, collected on day 0 of AZD1222 vaccination. These receptors were collected from an adult in good health. The CDR3 runs from the conserved cysteine through the conserved F or W. The order of the fields is J gene, clone size, D gene, V gene, CDR3 protein, CDR3 DNA. A D gene is named only where the DNA matches it firmly. A row's size may be missing; if present it is once, few, many or a size class.

TRBJ1-5	NA	NA	TRBV4-1	CASSQDPSYSNQPQHF	TGCGCCAGCAGCCAAGATCCCAGCTATAGCAATCAGCCCCAGCATTTT
TRBJ2-2	few	NA	TRBV5-8	CASSRRVLNTGELFF	TGTGCCAGCAGCAGAAGGGTACTAAACACCGGGGAGCTGTTTTTT
TRBJ2-7	NA	TRBD2	TRBV12-3/TRBV12-4	CASSWTSFYEQYF	TGTGCCAGCAGTTGGACTAGTTTCTACGAGCAGTACTTC
TRBJ1-2	NA	TRBD1	TRBV29-1	CSVVRTGGGGYTF	TGCAGCGTTGTGCGGACAGGGGGAGGGGGCTACACCTTC
TRBJ2-5	NA	NA	TRBV11-3	CASSPDPAAETQYF	TGTGCCAGCAGCCCCGACCCAGCGGCGGAGACCCAGTACTTC
TRBJ2-3	NA	TRBD2	TRBV14	CASSQKWGSSGTDTQYF	TGTGCCAGCAGCCAAAAATGGGGGTCTAGCGGAACAGATACGCAGTATTTT
TRBJ1-1	once	NA	TRBV30	CAWSPSGRNTEAFF	TGTGCCTGGAGTCCCTCGGGGAGAAACACTGAAGCTTTCTTT
TRBJ1-1	NA	NA	TRBV12-2	CASRLVKDRGLRLNTEAFF	TGTGCAAGTCGCTTAGTAAAGGACAGGGGGTTAAGGCTGAACACTGAAGCTTTCTTT
TRBJ2-7	NA	NA	TRBV19	CASNPQGSANEQYF	TGTGCCAGTAACCCCCAGGGGTCGGCAAACGAGCAGTACTTC
TRBJ2-7	NA	NA	TRBV28	CASTSGSSYEQYF	TGTGCCAGCACCTCGGGGAGCTCCTACGAGCAGTACTTC
TRBJ2-2	NA	NA	TRBV5-4	CASSAPGVDTGELFF	TGTGCCAGCAGCGCCCCAGGGGTGGACACCGGGGAGCTGTTTTTT
TRBJ1-2	NA	NA	TRBV12-3/TRBV12-4	CASSFSLSLGYTF	TGTGCCAGCAGTTTCTCCCTCTCCCTCGGCTACACCTTC
TRBJ2-7	NA	NA	TRBV25-1	CASMSPGVTYEQYF	TGTGCCAGCATGTCCCCAGGGGTGACCTACGAGCAGTACTTC
TRBJ1-1	NA	NA	TRBV5-1	CASSLGSSGTVNTEAFF	TGCGCCAGCAGCTTGGGTAGCTCGGGGACGGTGAACACTGAAGCTTTCTTT
TRBJ1-2	NA	NA	TRBV12-3/TRBV12-4	CASSFRGGYTF	TGTGCCAGCAGTTTCAGGGGCGGCTACACCTTC
TRBJ1-1	NA	NA	TRBV13	CASSLARGADTEAFF	TGTGCCAGCAGCCTCGCGCGGGGCGCCGACACTGAAGCTTTCTTT
TRBJ1-2	NA	NA	TRBV2	CASSGFAYGYTF	TGTGCCAGCAGTGGATTTGCCTATGGCTACACCTTC
TRBJ2-1	once	TRBD1	TRBV18	CASSDRVKNNEQFF	TGTGCCAGCTCCGACAGGGTAAAGAACAATGAGCAGTTCTTC
TRBJ2-3	NA	NA	TRBV7-2	CASRAPATDTQYF	TGTGCCAGCAGAGCACCGGCGACAGATACGCAGTATTTT
TRBJ2-3	NA	NA	TRBV5-1	CATTWGSSTDTQYF	TGCGCCACCACTTGGGGGTCGAGCACAGATACGCAGTATTTT
TRBJ1-1	NA	NA	TRBV11-1	CASSDGWGTEAFF	TGTGCCAGCAGCGATGGGTGGGGCACTGAAGCTTTCTTT
TRBJ2-3	NA	TRBD2	TRBV4-2	CASSPREGGGSDTQYF	TGTGCCAGCAGCCCGCGGGAGGGCGGGGGCTCAGATACGCAGTATTTT
TRBJ1-5	NA	NA	TRBV18	CASSPNGLDEPQHF	TGTGCCAGCTCACCGAACGGACTAGACGAGCCCCAGCATTTT
TRBJ2-5	NA	TRBD2	TRBV7-2	CASSGSGLAGAGTQYF	TGTGCCAGCAGCGGCAGTGGGCTAGCGGGAGCGGGGACCCAGTACTTC
TRBJ1-4	NA	TRBD1	TRBV27	CASSFIRDRVGEKLFF	TGTGCCAGCAGTTTCATCCGGGACAGGGTGGGCGAAAAACTGTTTTTT
TRBJ1-1	NA	NA	TRBV13	CASSPWGTEAFF	TGTGCCAGCAGCCCTTGGGGCACTGAAGCTTTCTTT
TRBJ1-5	NA	NA	TRBV6-5	CASYGGYNQPQHF	TGTGCCAGCTATGGGGGATACAATCAGCCCCAGCATTTT
TRBJ1-2	NA	NA	TRBV4-3	CASSYSGGQDNYGYTF	TGCGCCAGCAGTTACTCCGGCGGCCAGGATAACTATGGCTACACCTTC
TRBJ2-3	NA	TRBD1	TRBV2	CASSPSPGQGPSTDTQYF	TGTGCCAGCAGCCCCAGCCCGGGACAGGGCCCTAGCACAGATACGCAGTATTTT
TRBJ2-1	NA	NA	TRBV19	CASTPLAAGYNEQFF	TGTGCCAGTACCCCACTAGCCGCAGGCTACAATGAGCAGTTCTTC
TRBJ2-7	NA	TRBD2	TRBV10-2	CASLPPGLRRGEQYF	TGCGCCAGCCTCCCTCCGGGTCTCCGGCGGGGGGAGCAGTACTTC
TRBJ1-1	NA	NA	TRBV6-5	CASSSASKASEAFF	TGTGCCAGCAGTTCTGCCTCGAAAGCAAGTGAAGCTTTCTTT
TRBJ1-6	NA	NA	TRBV19	CASSSRQTNNSPLHF	TGTGCCAGTAGTTCCCGACAGACTAATAATTCACCCCTCCACTTT
TRBJ2-3	NA	TRBD2	TRBV7-8	CASSWTSGGVPETQYF	TGTGCCAGCAGCTGGACTAGCGGGGGGGTTCCAGAGACGCAGTATTTT
TRBJ2-7	NA	TRBD2	TRBV4-1	CASSQGRGGLAYEQYF	TGCGCCAGCAGCCAAGGTCGGGGGGGGCTGGCCTACGAGCAGTACTTC
TRBJ1-1	NA	TRBD1	TRBV19	CASSLRGQGIGDTEAFF	TGTGCCAGTAGCCTCCGGGGACAGGGTATTGGGGACACTGAAGCTTTCTTT
TRBJ2-7	NA	NA	TRBV6-4	CASSNRDTIYEQYF	TGTGCCAGCAGTAACCGGGACACCATCTACGAGCAGTACTTC
TRBJ1-6	NA	NA	TRBV7-8	CASSLSPSLRNSPLHF	TGTGCCAGCAGCTTAAGTCCCAGCCTGCGGAATTCACCCCTCCACTTT
TRBJ1-2	once	NA	TRBV28	CASTPPGAGGYTF	TGTGCCAGCACCCCCCCGGGGGCTGGGGGCTACACCTTC
TRBJ2-1	few	TRBD2	TRBV7-3	CASSLLGTSGRANEQFF	TGTGCCAGCAGCTTACTAGGGACTAGCGGGAGAGCAAATGAGCAGTTCTTC
TRBJ1-1	NA	NA	TRBV7-3	CASSLLGNTEAFF	TGTGCCAGCAGCTTATTGGGAAACACTGAAGCTTTCTTT
TRBJ2-5	NA	NA	TRBV5-1	CASSLVEGKGETQYF	TGCGCCAGCAGCTTGGTAGAGGGTAAAGGGGAGACCCAGTACTTC
TRBJ1-1	once	NA	TRBV29-1	CSGQLSLMNTEAFF	TGCAGCGGACAGCTTAGTTTGATGAACACTGAAGCTTTCTTT
TRBJ1-1	NA	NA	TRBV19	CASSIRTLLNTEAFF	TGTGCCAGTAGTATAAGAACGCTGCTGAACACTGAAGCTTTCTTT
TRBJ1-5	NA	NA	TRBV14	CASSQDLGQPQHF	TGTGCCAGCAGCCAAGATTTGGGTCAGCCCCAGCATTTT
TRBJ2-2	few	NA	TRBV18	CASSPQGNGELFF	TGTGCCAGCTCACCACAGGGCAACGGGGAGCTGTTTTTT
TRBJ1-2	NA	NA	TRBV14	CASSQDWPNYGYTF	TGTGCCAGCAGCCAAGATTGGCCAAACTATGGCTACACCTTC
TRBJ1-6	NA	TRBD1	TRBV28	CASTLPTGGVRSSPLHF	TGTGCCAGCACCCTACCCACAGGGGGAGTAAGGTCTTCACCCCTCCACTTT
TRBJ1-5	NA	NA	TRBV10-3	CAIRLRGDQPQHF	TGTGCCATCAGATTGAGGGGGGATCAGCCCCAGCATTTT
TRBJ2-7	NA	TRBD1	TRBV4-2	CASSQEPTGTGFYEQYF	TGTGCCAGCAGCCAAGAGCCCACCGGGACAGGCTTCTACGAGCAGTACTTC